Shown below are 21 T cell receptor beta chains from a single sample sequenced in a study of blood T cell repertoires in COVID-19. Sequencing used immunoSEQ multiplex PCR; TCRdb keeps in-frame clones, though not all of them. The sample lists roughly 70,000 clones; about 80% were seen once. The material sequenced was peripheral blood. The source is a woman aged 65 to 85 with acute or convalescent COVID-19.

The chain has TRBV6-5 and TRBJ2-5; the match to TRBD2 covers 9 bases. With V trimmed by 7 bases and J by 4 bases, 10 bases remained unmatched. The germline V gene encodes CDR1 MNHEY and CDR2 SVGAGI. CDR3 length: 15 amino acids. The CDR3 spells CASKMGGGAPETQYF. DNA of the CDR3: TGTGCCAGCAAGATGGGCGGGGGGGCCCCAGAGACCCAGTACTTC.

The chain couples TRBV5-6 to TRBJ1-2; D gene unclear. Germline CDR1 is SGHDT and CDR2 is YYEEEE. V lost 2 bases, J lost 8 bases, and 10 bases lay in between. This CDR3 has 12 amino acids. CDR3 sequence reads: CASSFLISGYTF. The CDR3 DNA follows: TGTGCCAGCAGCTTCCTAATAAGCGGCTACACCTTC. The entire variable domain, with the rest obtained from reference TRBV5-6 and TRBJ1-2, is as follows: DAGVTQSPTHLIKTRGQQVTLRCSPKSGHDTVSWYQQALGQGPQFIFQYYEEEERQRGNFPDRFSGHQFPNYSSELNVNALLLGDSALYLCASSFLISGYTFGSGTRLTVV.

V is TRBV9 and J is TRBJ2-7, with D uncertain. Per the germline V gene, CDR1 is SGDLS and CDR2 is YYNGEE. The CDR3 totals 14 residues. V lost 0 bases and J 3 bases, leaving 10 bases between the germline ends. The CDR3 DNA sequence: TGTGCCAGCAGCGTAGGGAGTGTGAGCTACGAGCAGTACTTC. Translating it yields CASSVGSVSYEQYF. The variable domain in full, completed from reference TRBV9 and TRBJ2-7, reads DSGVTQTPKHLITATGQRVTLRCSPRSGDLSVYWYQQSLDQGLQFLIQYYNGEERAKGNILERFSAQQFPDLHSELNLSSLELGDSALYFCASSVGSVSYEQYFGPGTRLTVT.

The chain uses TRBV7-2 and TRBJ2-3, with 11 bases identical to TRBD2. Germline V gene lookup returns CDR1 SGHTA and CDR2 FQGNSA. V lost 5 bases to trimming and J lost 5 bases; unmatched junction nucleotides: 12. The CDR3 extends over 17 amino acids. CDR3 coding DNA: TGTGCCAGCAGCCCGCTAGCGGGAGGTAGTATTTTAGATACGCAGTATTTT. This encodes CASSPLAGGSILDTQYF.

V is TRBV4-1 and J is TRBJ2-1; D is perhaps TRBD2 (7 bases). Germline V lookup: CDR1 MGHRA, CDR2 YSYEKL. The CDR3 spans 17 residues. The V end was cut by 3 bases, the J end by 4 bases, with 19 bases between. CDR3: CASSQGPGGGVYNEQFF. CDR3 nucleotides: TGCGCCAGCAGCCAGGGCCCGGGGGGCGGAGTATACAATGAGCAGTTCTTC.

This rearrangement joins TRBV5-5 to TRBJ1-5; a weak D match, TRBD1 (5 bases). Germline CDR1 and CDR2: SGHKS and YYEKEE (reference sequence). The CDR3 is made up of 16 amino acids. V lost 3 bases, J lost 0 bases, and 13 bases lay in between. DNA of the CDR3: TGTGCCAGCAGCTCAGACAGATTCTATAGCAATCAGCCCCAGCATTTT. It is translated as CASSSDRFYSNQPQHF.

This chain's CDR3 is CSAGLLGGYTF. CDR3 sequence (DNA): TGCAGTGCGGGACTCCTGGGGGGCTACACCTTC. The V and J genes are TRBV20-1 and TRBJ1-2, with D possibly being TRBD1 (5 bases). CDR1 is DFQATT and CDR2 is SNEGSKA in the germline V gene (reference sequence). The CDR3 contains 11 residues. The V gene lost 6 bases and the J gene lost 8 bases, with 13 bases spanning the gap.

This chain uses TRBV7-9 with TRBJ1-6; 9 positions match TRBD1. Trimming removed 4 bases from V and 5 bases from J; junction bases left unmatched: 12. The CDR3 extends over 18 amino acids. Germline loops: CDR1 SEHNR, CDR2 FQNEAQ (reference sequence). In nucleotides, the CDR3 is TGTGCCAGCAGCTCGGGACAGGGTAATTCGATTAATAATTCACCCCTCCACTTT. This gives the protein CASSSGQGNSINNSPLHF.

Notes on this clone: An end of the junction differs from the germline gene, which may be a read error. The CDR3 sequence: CASSEGMKVLGF. In DNA, the CDR3 is TGTGCCAGCAGTGAAGGGATGAAGGTCCTAGGTTTT. This chain links TRBV6-1 with TRBJ1-3; D remains ambiguous. The germline gives CDR1 MNHNS, CDR2 SASEGT. This CDR3 has 12 residues.

This chain uses TRBV4-3 with TRBJ1-4; TRBD1 might be the D (5 bases). CDR1 LGHNA and CDR2 YSLEER come from the germline V gene. V was shortened by 1 base and J by 7 bases, with 10 bases between the two germline ends. The CDR3 length is 14 residues. The CDR3 sequence: CASSQGSGGEKLFF. Here the CDR3 DNA reads TGCGCCAGCAGCCAAGGGAGCGGGGGTGAAAAACTGTTTTTT.

This clone was seen only a few times. The rearrangement links TRBV5-1 to TRBJ2-2, with TRBD1 as a possible D gene (5 bases). Trimming removed 0 bases at V and 7 bases at J, with 10 bases between. The CDR3 sequence is 14 residues long. The V gene's germline CDR1 is SGHRS and CDR2 YFSETQ. The CDR3 loop is CASSLDQGSGELFF. The CDR3 nucleotides read TGCGCCAGCAGCTTGGACCAGGGAAGCGGGGAGCTGTTTTTT.

The chain has TRBV6-2 or TRBV6-3 and TRBJ1-1; D possibly corresponds to TRBD1 (6 bases). Germline CDR1 reads MNHEY; CDR2 reads SVGEGT. The V end was cut by 4 bases, the J end by 6 bases, with 12 bases between. The CDR3 is made up of 13 amino acids. The CDR3 sequence is CASSFFSGAEAFF. In DNA form, the CDR3 reads TGTGCCAGCAGTTTCTTTTCAGGGGCTGAAGCTTTCTTT.

This sequence joins TRBV7-2 and TRBJ1-1; the D is unclear. V dropped 7 bases and J dropped 0 bases, with 9 bases sitting between them. The CDR3 totals 13 residues. Germline V gives CDR1 SGHTA, CDR2 FQGNSA. The CDR3 is CASILRLNTEAFF. DNA of the CDR3: TGTGCCAGCATACTTAGATTGAACACTGAAGCTTTCTTT.

This clone was counted only a few times. The V gene is TRBV28, the J gene TRBJ1-6; 10 bases agree with TRBD1. The CDR3 sequence is 15 residues long. The germline gives CDR1 MDHEN, CDR2 SYDVKM. The V and J ends lost 2 bases and 7 bases, in that order; junction bases with no gene match: 2. The CDR3 DNA sequence: TGTGCCAGCAGTTTAGCGGGACAGGGGAATTCACCCCTCCACTTT. This codes for CASSLAGQGNSPLHF.

The chain has TRBV5-1 and TRBJ2-5; 11 bases map to TRBD2. The junction had 9 bases not matched to a gene; V was cut back by 4 bases and J by 4 bases. The germline V gene encodes CDR1 SGHRS and CDR2 YFSETQ. The CDR3 spans 16 residues. In nucleotides, the CDR3 is TGCGCCAGCAGCCCACCACTAGCGGGAGCGGGAGAGACCCAGTACTTC. Translating gives CASSPPLAGAGETQYF.

The genes are TRBV6-6 and TRBJ1-5; unclear D gene. The CDR3 sequence is 14 residues long. The germline CDR1 and CDR2 sequences are MNHNY and SVGAGI (reference sequence). V was clipped by 2 bases and J by 4 bases, with 9 bases between them. The CDR3 sequence is CASSYLGRNQPQHF. As DNA, the CDR3 is TGTGCCAGCAGTTACCTAGGCAGAAATCAGCCCCAGCATTTT.

The gene calls are TRBV27 and TRBJ2-3; TRBD2 might be the D (6 bases). Germline CDR1 and CDR2: MNHEY and SMNVEV (reference sequence). V was clipped by 5 bases and J by 0 bases, with 18 bases between them. This CDR3 spans 17 amino acids. CDR3 protein: CASSPYLGGGSTDTQYF. The CDR3 region has the DNA TGTGCCAGCAGTCCTTATCTGGGAGGAGGGAGCACAGATACGCAGTATTTT.

The chain links TRBV5-1 to TRBJ1-6; no definite D call. The CDR3 runs 15 residues. The V and J ends lost 0 bases and 9 bases respectively, with 13 bases between them. Germline assignment: CDR1 SGHRS and CDR2 YFSETQ. CDR3 residues: CASSLDRPFGSPLHF. The CDR3 DNA reads TGCGCCAGCAGCTTGGACCGCCCGTTCGGTTCACCCCTCCACTTT.

V and J are TRBV29-1 and TRBJ2-1, with D uncertain. The CDR3 runs to 11 residues. Per the germline V gene, CDR1 is SQVTM and CDR2 is ANQGSEA. Trimming removed 2 bases from V and 8 bases from J, with 7 bases in between. CDR3 DNA: TGCAGCGTTGAATTAAGAGATGAGCAGTTCTTC. Translation: CSVELRDEQFF.

V gene TRBV24-1 combines with J gene TRBJ2-1; 11 bases align to TRBD1. The CDR3 is made up of 15 amino acids. Germline V gives CDR1 KGHDR, CDR2 SFDVKD. Trimming removed 5 bases from V and 7 bases from J; junction bases left unmatched: 6. In DNA form, the CDR3 reads TGTGCCACCAGTGCTGGACAGGGGGCCAAGAATGAGCAGTTCTTC. This translates into CATSAGQGAKNEQFF.

In this sample, this clone turned up once. The chain couples TRBV4-1 to TRBJ2-3; D might be TRBD2 (5 bases). CDR3 length equals 17 residues. V lost 1 base to trimming and J lost 4 bases, with 18 bases between them. Per germline, CDR1 MGHRA and CDR2 YSYEKL. CDR3 sequence: CASSQVTPAARADTQYF. In nucleotides, the CDR3 is TGCGCCAGCAGCCAAGTAACCCCGGCCGCGCGGGCAGATACGCAGTATTTT.